This record concerns one TCR beta chain sequence. The data originate from a study of blood T cell repertoires in COVID-19. At the level of the study: Acute-phase and convalescent COVID-19 samples originated in the United States, Italy and Spain. Sources were T cells, B-cell-depleted T cells, or PBMCs; the material itself was cDNA or gDNA.

The CDR3 contains 13 residues. V lost 0 bases to trimming and J lost 6 bases, with 9 bases between them. Germline CDR1 and CDR2: SGDLS and YYNGEE. Here immunoSEQ multiplex PCR was the method, and the copy in TCRdb shows in-frame clones only, minus some. This repertoire shows roughly 220,000 clones, 84% found once; its top ten account for nearly 20%. This sequence originates from a man aged 30-40 years with active or convalescent COVID-19. The specimen sequenced was peripheral blood. The V call is TRBV9, the J call TRBJ1-1; D is uncertain. The CDR3 DNA is TGTGCCAGCAGCGTAGTCCCTAGCTCTGAAGCTTTCTTT. Translation: CASSVVPSSEAFF.